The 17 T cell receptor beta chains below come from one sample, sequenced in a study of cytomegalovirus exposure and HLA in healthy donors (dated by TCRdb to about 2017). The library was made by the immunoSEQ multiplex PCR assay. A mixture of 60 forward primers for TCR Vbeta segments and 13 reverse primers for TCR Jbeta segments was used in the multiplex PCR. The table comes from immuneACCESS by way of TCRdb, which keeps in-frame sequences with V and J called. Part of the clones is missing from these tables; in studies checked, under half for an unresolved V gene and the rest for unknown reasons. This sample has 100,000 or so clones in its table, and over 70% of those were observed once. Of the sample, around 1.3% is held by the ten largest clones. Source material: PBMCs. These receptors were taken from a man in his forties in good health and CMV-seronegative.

The CDR3 loop reads CASTPGDEQFF. Written as DNA, the CDR3 is TGTGCCAGTACCCCAGGCGATGAGCAGTTCTTC. The chain is built from TRBV19 and TRBJ2-1; D gene ambiguous. The germline V gene has CDR1 LNHDA and CDR2 SQIVND (reference sequence). The CDR3 contains 11 residues. V was cut by 7 bases and J by 8 bases, with 9 bases left in between.

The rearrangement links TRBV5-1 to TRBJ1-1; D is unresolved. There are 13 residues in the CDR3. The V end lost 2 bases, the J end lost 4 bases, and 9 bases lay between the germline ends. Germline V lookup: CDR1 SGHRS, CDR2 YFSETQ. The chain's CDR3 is CASSFEGATEAFF. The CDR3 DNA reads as TGCGCCAGCAGCTTTGAGGGTGCCACTGAAGCTTTCTTT.

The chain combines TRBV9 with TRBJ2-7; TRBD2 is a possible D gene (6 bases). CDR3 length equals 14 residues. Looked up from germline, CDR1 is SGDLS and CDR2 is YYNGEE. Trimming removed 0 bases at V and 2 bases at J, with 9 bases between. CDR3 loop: CASSVAWGAYEQYF. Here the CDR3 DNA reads TGTGCCAGCAGCGTAGCTTGGGGGGCCTACGAGCAGTACTTC.

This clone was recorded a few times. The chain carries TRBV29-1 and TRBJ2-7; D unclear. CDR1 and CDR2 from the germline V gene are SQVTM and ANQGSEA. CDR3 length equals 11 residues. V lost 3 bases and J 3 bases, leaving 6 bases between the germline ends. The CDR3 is CSVDTNYEQYF. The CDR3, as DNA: TGCAGCGTTGACACAAACTACGAGCAGTACTTC.

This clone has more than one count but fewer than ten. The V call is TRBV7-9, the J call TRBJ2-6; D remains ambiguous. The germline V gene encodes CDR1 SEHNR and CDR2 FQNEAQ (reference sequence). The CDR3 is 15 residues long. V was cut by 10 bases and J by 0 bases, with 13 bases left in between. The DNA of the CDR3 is TGTGCCACCCCACCGAGCGACTCTGGGGCCAACGTCCTGACTTTC. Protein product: CATPPSDSGANVLTF.

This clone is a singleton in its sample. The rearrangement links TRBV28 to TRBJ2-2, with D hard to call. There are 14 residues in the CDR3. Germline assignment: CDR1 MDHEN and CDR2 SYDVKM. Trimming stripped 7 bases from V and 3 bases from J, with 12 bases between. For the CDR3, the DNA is TGTGCCAGCACCCCCCCCCTTGACACCGGGGAGCTGTTTTTT. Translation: CASTPPLDTGELFF.

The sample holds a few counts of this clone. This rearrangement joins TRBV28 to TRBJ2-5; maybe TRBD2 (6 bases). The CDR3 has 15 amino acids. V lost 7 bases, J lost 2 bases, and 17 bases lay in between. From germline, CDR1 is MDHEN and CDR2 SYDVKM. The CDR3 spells CASNDWAGIQETQYF. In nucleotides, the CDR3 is TGTGCCAGCAATGATTGGGCGGGGATTCAAGAGACCCAGTACTTC.

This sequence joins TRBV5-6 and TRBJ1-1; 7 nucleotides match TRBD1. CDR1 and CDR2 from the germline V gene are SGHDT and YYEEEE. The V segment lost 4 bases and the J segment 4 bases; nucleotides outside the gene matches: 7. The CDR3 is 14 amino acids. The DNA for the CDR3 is TGTGCCAGCAGCCGGACAGGAATGATCACTGAAGCTTTCTTT. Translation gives CASSRTGMITEAFF.

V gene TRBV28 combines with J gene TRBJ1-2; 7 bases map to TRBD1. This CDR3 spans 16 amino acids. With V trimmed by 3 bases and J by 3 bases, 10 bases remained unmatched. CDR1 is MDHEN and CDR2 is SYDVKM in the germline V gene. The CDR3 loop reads CASSFSLKGADYGYTF. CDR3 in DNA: TGTGCCAGCAGTTTTTCTCTTAAGGGGGCTGACTATGGCTACACCTTC.

The CDR3 coding sequence is TGCAGCGTTCGACAGGTCCGCGACGAGCAGTACTTC. Amino acid sequence: CSVRQVRDEQYF. The chain links TRBV29-1 to TRBJ2-7; maybe TRBD1 (6 bases). Germline V CDR1 and CDR2: SQVTM, ANQGSEA. The CDR3 sequence is 12 residues long. With 5 bases removed from V and 5 bases from J, the gap between germline ends came to 13 bases.

The CDR3 DNA sequence: TGTGCCAGCTCACCCCAAGACACCTTCTCCTACGAGCAGTACTTC. Amino acid sequence: CASSPQDTFSYEQYF. V gene TRBV18 combines with J gene TRBJ2-5, with D uncertain. The DNA end favors TRBJ2-7, so the J call may be wrong. The CDR3 is made up of 15 amino acids. The germline gives CDR1 KGHSH, CDR2 LQKENI.

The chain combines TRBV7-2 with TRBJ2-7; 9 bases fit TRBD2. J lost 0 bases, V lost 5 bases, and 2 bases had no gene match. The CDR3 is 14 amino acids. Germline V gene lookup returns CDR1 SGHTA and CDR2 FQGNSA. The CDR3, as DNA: TGTGCCAGCAGCACAGCGGGGGGCTCCTACGAGCAGTACTTC. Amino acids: CASSTAGGSYEQYF.

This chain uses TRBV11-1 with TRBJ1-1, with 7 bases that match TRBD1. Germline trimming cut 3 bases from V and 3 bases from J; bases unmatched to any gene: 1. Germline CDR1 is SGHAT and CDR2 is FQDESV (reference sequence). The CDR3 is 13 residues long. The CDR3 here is CASSLGTDTEAFF. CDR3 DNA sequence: TGTGCCAGCAGCTTGGGGACAGACACTGAAGCTTTCTTT.

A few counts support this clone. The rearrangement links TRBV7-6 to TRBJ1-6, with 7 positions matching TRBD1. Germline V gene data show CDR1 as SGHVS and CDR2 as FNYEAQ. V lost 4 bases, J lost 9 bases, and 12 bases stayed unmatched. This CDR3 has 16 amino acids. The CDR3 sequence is CASSSRPGTEASPLHF. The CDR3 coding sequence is TGTGCCAGCAGCTCAAGACCCGGGACAGAGGCTTCACCCCTCCACTTT.

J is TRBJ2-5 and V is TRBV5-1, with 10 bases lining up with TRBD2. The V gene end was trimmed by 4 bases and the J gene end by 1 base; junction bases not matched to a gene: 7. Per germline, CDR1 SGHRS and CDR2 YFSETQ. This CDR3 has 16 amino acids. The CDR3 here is CASSMGPSGGQETQYF. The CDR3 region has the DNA TGCGCCAGCAGCATGGGGCCTAGCGGGGGCCAAGAGACCCAGTACTTC.

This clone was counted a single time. The CDR3 loop is CASGDYSYEQYF. CDR3 nucleotide sequence: TGTGCCAGCGGGGACTACTCCTACGAGCAGTACTTC. The chain links TRBV27 to TRBJ2-7; TRBD2 agrees at 7 bases. J gave up 0 bases and V 8 bases, and 1 base lay outside the gene matches. In germline, CDR1 is MNHEY, CDR2 SMNVEV (reference sequence). There are 12 residues in the CDR3.

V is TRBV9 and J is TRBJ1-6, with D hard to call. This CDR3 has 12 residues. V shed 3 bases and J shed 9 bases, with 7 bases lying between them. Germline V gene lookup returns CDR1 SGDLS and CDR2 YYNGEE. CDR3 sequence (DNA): TGTGCCAGCAGCGAAGGGAGTTCACCCCTCCACTTT. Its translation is CASSEGSSPLHF. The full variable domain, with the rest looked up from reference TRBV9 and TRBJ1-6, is DSGVTQTPKHLITATGQRVTLRCSPRSGDLSVYWYQQSLDQGLQFLIQYYNGEERAKGNILERFSAQQFPDLHSELNLSSLELGDSALYFCASSEGSSPLHFGNGTRLTVT.